A few counts support the clone carrying this T cell receptor beta chain. What it binds is unknown. This specimen comes from a study of beta chain features in type 1 diabetes. Study-wide results and limits: Cells expressing TCR highly could be over-represented by cDNA sequencing. Type 1 diabetes patients had moderately but significantly shorter TCRB CDR3s in all four CD4+ subsets.

Sorted populations all had greater than 95% purity. Sequencing targeted expressed TCRB transcripts, as all isolated RNA had been reverse transcribed. Generated by immunoSEQ multiplex PCR, the TCRdb table keeps only in-frame clones and is missing some. Among roughly 340,000 clones listed, over 9.5% were seen once. The CDR3 loop spans 13 amino acids. Losses at the gene ends were 3 bases for V and 7 bases for J; bases not matched to a gene: 3. CDR1 SGHAT and CDR2 FQNNGV come from the germline V gene. Sequencing input: naive CD4+ T cells from blood. The sequence was collected from a woman aged 18-30 years with type 1 diabetes. J is TRBJ2-1 and V is TRBV11-2, with 7 bases matching TRBD1. CDR3 bases: TGTGCCAGCAGCTTTCAGGGGGAGAATGAGCAGTTCTTC. Its translation: CASSFQGENEQFF.